The 10 T cell receptor beta chains in this list originate from one sample, sequenced in a study of shared clonotypes between healthy human individuals. Sequenced by immunoSEQ multiplex PCR; TCRdb stores in-frame clones only, minus some. The data show about 1.1 million clones, 75% to 85% seen once. Material for sequencing was memory CD4+ T cells from PBMCs. The subset here: CD45RA-negative fraction. The source is a man younger than 35 in good health. Some clones in this sample may be carry-over from other donors' samples.

The chain is built from TRBV10-2 and TRBJ1-5; the match to TRBD1 covers 8 bases. This CDR3 is 13 amino acids long. The trim removed 6 bases at V and 6 bases at J, leaving 4 bases unmatched. Per the germline V gene, CDR1 is WSHSY and CDR2 is SAAADI. CDR3 region: CASRGQGGQPQHF. CDR3 sequence (DNA): TGCGCCAGCAGAGGACAGGGAGGTCAGCCCCAGCATTTT.

Here the CDR3 reads CASSLAGLGPRVYSPLHF. CDR3 DNA: TGTGCCAGCAGCTTGGCAGGCCTGGGGCCGCGGGTTTATTCACCCCTCCACTTT. This chain connects TRBV5-4 to TRBJ1-6, with D perhaps TRBD1 (5 bases). V shed 0 bases and J shed 8 bases, with 21 bases lying between them. CDR3 size: 18 residues. CDR1 is SGHNT, CDR2 YYREEE, per germline (reference sequence).

The chain has TRBV5-4 and TRBJ1-5, with 8 nucleotides matching TRBD1. CDR3 length equals 15 residues. With V trimmed by 3 bases and J by 3 bases, 5 bases remained unmatched. Per the germline V gene, CDR1 is SGHNT and CDR2 is YYREEE (reference sequence). CDR3 DNA: TGTGCCAGCAGCTCCAGGGGGCAGATCAATCAGCCCCAGCATTTT. It codes for CASSSRGQINQPQHF.

This clone showed up many times. Other nucleotide sequences in the sample specify the same CDR3. The chain links TRBV27 to TRBJ1-1; D remains unclear. Germline-derived CDR1 and CDR2 are MNHEY and SMNVEV (reference sequence). Trimming removed 3 bases at V and 1 base at J, with 6 bases between. The CDR3 spans 13 residues. CDR3 nucleotides: TGTGCCAGCAGTTTGTGGAGGAACACTGAAGCTTTCTTT. Encoded protein: CASSLWRNTEAFF.

V and J are TRBV5-6 and TRBJ2-1, with 9 bases aligning to TRBD2. CDR3 size: 16 residues. Trimming at V came to 4 bases and at J to 5 bases, leaving 10 bases not matched to a gene. CDR1 and CDR2 from the germline V gene are SGHDT and YYEEEE. The CDR3 sequence is CASSGVTSGSNNEQFF. The CDR3 coding sequence is TGTGCCAGCAGCGGGGTGACTAGCGGCTCTAACAATGAGCAGTTCTTC.

V gene TRBV4-2 combines with J gene TRBJ1-3; D is unresolved. CDR1 is LGHNA and CDR2 is YNFKEQ in the germline V gene. The CDR3 contains 13 residues. The V end was cut by 4 bases, the J end by 0 bases, with 4 bases between. DNA for the CDR3: TGTGCCAGCAGCCTCCTCTCTGGAAACACCATATATTTT. This sequence encodes CASSLLSGNTIYF.

The chain couples TRBV27 to TRBJ2-5, with 14 bases matching TRBD2. After removal of 5 bases from V and 5 bases from J, the junction contained 10 bases not matched to a gene. The CDR3 contains 17 residues. The V gene's germline CDR1 is MNHEY and CDR2 SMNVEV (reference sequence). In DNA form, the CDR3 reads TGTGCCAGCAGTCCGAGACTAGCGGGAGGGCCTTGGGAGACCCAGTACTTC. Amino acids: CASSPRLAGGPWETQYF.

The DNA for the CDR3 is TGTGCCAGCAGTTTCTGGGGGCCACAAGAGACCCAGTACTTC. It encodes CASSFWGPQETQYF. The rearrangement links TRBV27 to TRBJ2-5; tentative D call: TRBD1 (6 bases). The CDR3 runs 14 residues. V was clipped by 3 bases and J by 2 bases, with 10 bases between them. Germline assignment: CDR1 MNHEY and CDR2 SMNVEV (reference sequence).

The gene calls are TRBV5-4 and TRBJ2-5, with D perhaps TRBD2 (5 bases). From germline, CDR1 is SGHNT and CDR2 YYREEE (reference sequence). The CDR3 extends over 14 amino acids. The V end was cut by 4 bases, the J end by 0 bases, with 10 bases between. CDR3 nucleotides: TGTGCCAGCAGCCCCCCGGGGTACCAAGAGACCCAGTACTTC. Translating it yields CASSPPGYQETQYF.

Only a few counts were recorded for this clone. V usage is TRBV5-1 and J usage is TRBJ1-1; 7 positions agree with TRBD1. The junction had 7 bases not matched to a gene; V was cut back by 5 bases and J by 6 bases. Germline V gene lookup returns CDR1 SGHRS and CDR2 YFSETQ. The CDR3 is 13 amino acids. The CDR3 nucleotides read TGCGCCAGCAGGGATTTAACAGGGGCTGAAGCTTTCTTT. It specifies CASRDLTGAEAFF. The full variable domain, with the rest looked up from reference TRBV5-1 and TRBJ1-1, is KAGVTQTPRYLIKTRGQQVTLSCSPISGHRSVSWYQQTPGQGLQFLFEYFSETQRNKGNFPGRFSGRQFSNSRSEMNVSTLELGDSALYLCASRDLTGAEAFFGQGTRLTVV.